Below, 21 T cell receptor beta chains from the same sample are listed, as sequenced in a study of T cell repertoires in cytomegalovirus infection. These receptors' targets are unknown. TCRdb redid the calling of the reads with MiXCR, one entry per CDR3 protein. Of 700,000 to 850,000 distinct CDR3 sequences listed, about 30% are singletons. The specimen comprised cultured CD8+ T cells from PBMCs, sampled from culture after CMV antigen stimulation. Every receptor here comes from a human donor in good health (CMV status not recorded). Some clones in this sample may be carry-over from other donors' samples.

There are a few counts of this clonotype. The chain links TRBV12-3 or TRBV12-4 to TRBJ2-4, with a tentative D call TRBD2 (6 bases). CDR3 length equals 13 residues. V lost 5 bases and J lost 2, with 7 bases in between. This CDR3 is CASSGGTKNIQYF. The CDR3 DNA reads as TGTGCCAGCAGTGGGGGGACCAAAAACATTCAGTACTTC.

This chain links TRBV12-3 or TRBV12-4 with TRBJ1-4; D is unclear. This CDR3 has 14 residues. V lost 6 bases, J lost 3 bases, and 11 bases lay in between. The CDR3 region is CASSPWAANEKLFF. CDR3 nucleotides: TGTGCCAGCAGCCCATGGGCGGCTAATGAAAAACTGTTTTTT.

The table lists this clonotype with many counts. V and J are TRBV12-3 or TRBV12-4 and TRBJ1-2, with 7 bases lining up with TRBD1. The V and J ends lost 4 bases and 2 bases, in that order; junction bases with no gene match: 4. This CDR3 region has 14 residues. CDR3: CASSSTGINYGYTF. In DNA, the CDR3 is TGTGCCAGCAGTTCGACAGGGATCAACTATGGCTACACCTTC.

The CDR3 region is CASMRGAEAFF. CDR3 coding DNA: TGTGCCAGCATGAGGGGGGCTGAAGCTTTCTTT. The rearrangement joins TRBV27 to TRBJ1-1; D may be TRBD1 (6 bases). CDR1 and CDR2 (germline): MNHEY, SMNVEV (reference sequence). CDR3 length: 11 residues. V lost 7 bases to trimming and J lost 6 bases, with 9 bases between them.

In regard to this clonotype: This may stem from a read error, because a much larger clone lies one nucleotide away. This rearrangement joins TRBV7-6 to TRBJ2-3, with 9 bases lining up with TRBD2. The V gene's germline CDR1 is SGHVS and CDR2 FNYEAQ. CDR3 length: 15 residues. CDR3 coding DNA: TGTGCCAGCAGCTTTGTACTAGCGGGCACAGATATGCAGTATTTT. Protein product: CASSFVLAGTDMQYF.

This chain uses TRBV19 with TRBJ2-2; D perhaps matches TRBD2 (6 bases). The CDR3 has 16 amino acids. The V end lost 1 base, the J end lost 3 bases, and 12 bases lay between the germline ends. Germline loops: CDR1 LNHDA, CDR2 SQIVND (reference sequence). CDR3 residues: CASSIGGGIHTGELFF. CDR3 nucleotide sequence: TGTGCCAGTAGTATAGGCGGAGGGATCCACACCGGGGAGCTGTTTTTT.

This clonotype was observed many times. The gene calls are TRBV12-3 or TRBV12-4 and TRBJ1-3; D is uncertain. Trimming removed 6 bases at V and 2 bases at J, with 5 bases between. CDR3 length: 12 residues. CDR3: CASSPAGNTIYF. The CDR3 nucleotides are TGTGCCAGCAGCCCGGCTGGAAACACCATATATTTT.

The chain couples TRBV7-6 to TRBJ2-2, with D possibly being TRBD1 or TRBD2 (5 bases each). Trimming shortened V by 5 bases and J by 5 bases, and 12 bases separated the two germline ends. CDR3 length: 14 amino acids. The V gene's germline CDR1 is SGHVS and CDR2 FNYEAQ. CDR3 bases: TGTGCCAGCAGCCGTATGGGGGTAACCGGGGAGCTGTTTTTT. Translated, it gives CASSRMGVTGELFF.

The chain employs TRBV27 and TRBJ2-1, with D possibly TRBD2 on 6 matching bases. V was trimmed by 0 bases and J by 3 bases, leaving 12 bases between them. The CDR3 has 16 residues. Germline-derived CDR1 and CDR2 are MNHEY and SMNVEV (reference sequence). DNA for the CDR3: TGTGCCAGCAGTTTATCCACTAGCAACAACTACAATGAGCAGTTCTTC. This gives the protein CASSLSTSNNYNEQFF.

The CDR3 region has the DNA TGTGCCAGCAGCGTGGCTGGCAGGGCGAATGAAAAACTGTTTTTT. Translation: CASSVAGRANEKLFF. The V call is TRBV9, the J call TRBJ1-4, with D possibly TRBD1 on 5 matching bases. V was clipped by 2 bases and J by 5 bases, with 13 bases between them. From germline, CDR1 is SGDLS and CDR2 YYNGEE. This CDR3 is 15 amino acids long.

The sample holds many counts of this clonotype. This sequence joins TRBV7-8 and TRBJ1-2; 7 positions match TRBD1. CDR3 size: 12 residues. V lost 5 bases and J lost 7; bases outside the gene matches: 4. Germline V gene sequence: CDR1 SGHVS, CDR2 FQNEAQ. The CDR3 DNA reads as TGTGCCAGCAGCCCCGGGACAGTTGGCTACACCTTC. It yields the protein CASSPGTVGYTF.

This clonotype was observed at least ten times. The chain carries TRBV7-2 and TRBJ2-6; D not resolved. CDR1 and CDR2 from the germline V gene are SGHTA and FQGNSA. The V gene lost 6 bases and the J gene lost 0 bases, with 3 bases spanning the gap. The CDR3 spans 13 residues. The chain's CDR3 is CASSRSGANVLTF. DNA for the CDR3: TGTGCCAGCAGTCGCTCTGGGGCCAACGTCCTGACTTTC.

The V gene is TRBV20-1, the J gene TRBJ1-2; D is ambiguous. This CDR3 is 14 amino acids long. The V end was cut by 1 base, the J end by 0 bases, with 9 bases between. CDR1 is DFQATT and CDR2 is SNEGSKA in the germline V gene (reference sequence). CDR3 in DNA: TGCAGTGCTAGAGTTAGGAACTCTAACTATGGCTACACCTTC. This sequence encodes CSARVRNSNYGYTF.

The J gene is TRBJ1-1, the V gene TRBV7-2; D not certain. The CDR3 totals 15 residues. The germline gives CDR1 SGHTA, CDR2 FQGNSA. Trimming removed 4 bases at V and 1 base at J, with 13 bases between. This CDR3 reads CASSSLRRPNTEAFF. The CDR3 nucleotides are TGTGCCAGCAGCTCTCTCAGGCGGCCGAACACTGAAGCTTTCTTT.

The chain links TRBV7-6 to TRBJ1-3; D call uncertain. The CDR3 consists of 15 residues. CDR1 and CDR2 from the germline V gene are SGHVS and FNYEAQ. The V gene lost 1 base and the J gene lost 4 bases, with 11 bases spanning the gap. The CDR3 DNA sequence: TGTGCCAGCAGCTTAGGGGCGACACCCGGAAACACCATATATTTT. This translates into CASSLGATPGNTIYF.

This clonotype was seen many times. The V call is TRBV7-6, the J call TRBJ1-6, with D unresolved. The CDR3 loop spans 14 amino acids. Trimming pared 0 bases from V and 11 bases from J, leaving 11 bases between. Germline V lookup: CDR1 SGHVS, CDR2 FNYEAQ. The CDR3 spells CASSLATDSAPLHF. CDR3 bases: TGTGCCAGCAGCTTAGCCACAGATTCTGCACCCCTCCACTTT.

The J gene is TRBJ1-6, the V gene TRBV6-2 or TRBV6-3; possible D gene TRBD1, 5 bases. Germline V gives CDR1 MNHEY, CDR2 SVGEGT. The CDR3 has 14 residues. V was shortened by 3 bases and J by 12 bases, with 15 bases between the two germline ends. The CDR3 region is CASSYGGTPGPLHF. DNA of the CDR3: TGTGCCAGCAGTTATGGAGGGACCCCGGGACCCCTCCACTTT.

The chain combines TRBV12-5 with TRBJ2-3; D possibly corresponds to TRBD1 (6 bases). The germline V gene encodes CDR1 LGHNT and CDR2 FRNRAP. V dropped 6 bases and J dropped 4 bases, with 17 bases sitting between them. This CDR3 region has 15 residues. CDR3 nucleotide sequence: TGTGCTAGTGGAACCGGACAGAGGGCCCCAGATACGCAGTATTTT. Its translation is CASGTGQRAPDTQYF.

This clonotype has a handful of counts. The chain has TRBV12-3 or TRBV12-4 and TRBJ2-1, with 9 bases fitting TRBD1. There are 15 residues in the CDR3. V was pared by 5 bases and J by 2 bases, with 4 bases of the junction left unmatched. The CDR3 loop reads CASSKTGGAYNEQFF. The DNA of the CDR3 is TGTGCCAGCAGTAAAACAGGGGGCGCCTACAATGAGCAGTTCTTC.

This clonotype was found a few times. This sequence joins TRBV6-5 and TRBJ2-3; D is ambiguous. This CDR3 region has 15 residues. V dropped 0 bases and J dropped 2 bases, with 9 bases sitting between them. Germline V gene lookup returns CDR1 MNHEY and CDR2 SVGAGI. The CDR3 here is CASSYSFQDTDTQYF. For the CDR3, the DNA is TGTGCCAGCAGTTACTCGTTCCAGGACACAGATACGCAGTATTTT.

This clonotype was seen many times. The J gene is TRBJ2-1, the V gene TRBV25-1, with 7 bases identical to TRBD1. CDR1 MGHDK and CDR2 SYGVNS come from the germline V gene. The J segment lost 6 bases and the V segment lost 2 bases, leaving 10 bases of the junction unmatched. This CDR3 is 16 amino acids long. This CDR3 reads CASSETDRDPLNEQFF. The CDR3 DNA follows: TGTGCCAGCAGTGAAACCGACAGGGACCCCCTCAATGAGCAGTTCTTC.